This T cell receptor (beta chain) was identified during a study of beta chain features in type 1 diabetes. Study details: Similarity in age, gender and cell yields was seen between patients and healthy donors.

The CDR3 spans 13 residues. Germline V gene sequence: CDR1 MDHEN, CDR2 SYDVKM. The V gene lost 6 bases and the J gene lost 6 bases, with 14 bases spanning the gap. Study outcomes and limitations: Shorter TCRB CDR3s, moderately but significantly so, were found in Type 1 diabetes patients in all four CD4+ subsets.

The entirety of the isolated RNA underwent reverse transcription, so expressed TCRB transcripts were sequenced. Produced via immunoSEQ multiplex PCR; TCRdb's table is partial and in-frame only. The profile shows around 310,000 clones, roughly 12% of them singletons. Every single donor gave one heparinised blood draw, and these averaged around 120 mL. This clone was counted a few times. Its antigen is unidentified. Sequences were obtained from naive CD4+ T cells from blood. This clonotype was obtained from a woman younger than 35 with type 1 diabetes. J is TRBJ1-2 and V is TRBV28, with a tentative D call TRBD1 (6 bases). The CDR3 DNA is TGTGCCAGCAGGGAACAGGGAAAGGATGGCTACACCTTC. Translation: CASREQGKDGYTF.